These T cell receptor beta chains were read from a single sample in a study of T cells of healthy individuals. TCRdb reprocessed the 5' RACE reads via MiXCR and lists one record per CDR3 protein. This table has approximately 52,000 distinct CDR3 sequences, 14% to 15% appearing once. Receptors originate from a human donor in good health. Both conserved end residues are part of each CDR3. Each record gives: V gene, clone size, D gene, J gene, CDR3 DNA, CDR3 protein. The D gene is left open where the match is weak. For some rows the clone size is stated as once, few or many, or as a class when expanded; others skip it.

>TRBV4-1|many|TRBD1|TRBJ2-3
TGCGCCAGCAGCCATCGGACAGGCGGCACAGATACGCAGTATTTT
CASSHRTGGTDTQYF
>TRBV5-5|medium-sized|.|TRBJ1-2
TGTGCCAGCAGCTTAACCGGGACACCGCACTATGGCTACACCTTC
CASSLTGTPHYGYTF
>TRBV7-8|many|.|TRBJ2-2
TGTGCCAGCAGTTTTTATACCGGGGAGCTGTTTTTT
CASSFYTGELFF
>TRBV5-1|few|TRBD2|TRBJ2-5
TGCGCCAGCAGCTTGGGTCCAGCGGGGGAACAAGAGACCCAGTACTTC
CASSLGPAGEQETQYF
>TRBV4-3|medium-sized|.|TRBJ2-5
TGCGCCAGCAGCCAGGTCGATGGCGAGACCCAGTACTTC
CASSQVDGETQYF
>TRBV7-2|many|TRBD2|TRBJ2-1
TGTGCCAGCAGCCCTCGGACTAGCGGGGGCCCTTCCGATGAGCAGTTCTTC
CASSPRTSGGPSDEQFF
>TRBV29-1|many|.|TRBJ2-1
TGCAGCGTTGAAGGCTTTACAAAGGCGGGACGTTGGGATGAGCAGTTCTTC
CSVEGFTKAGRWDEQFF
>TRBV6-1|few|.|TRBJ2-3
TGTGCCAGCAGTGAAATCGGGGGCGCCACAGATACGCAGTATTTT
CASSEIGGATDTQYF
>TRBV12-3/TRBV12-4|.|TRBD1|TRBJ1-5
TGTGCCAGCAGCTCCGTCGGGACAGGGGGGGACCAGCCCCAGCATTTT
CASSSVGTGGDQPQHF
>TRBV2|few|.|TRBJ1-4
TGTGCCAGCAGTCCTTCATCAACTAATGAAAAACTGTTTTTT
CASSPSSTNEKLFF
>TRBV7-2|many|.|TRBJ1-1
TGTGCCAGCAGCTTAAGTGGAGGGACTGAAGCTTTCTTT
CASSLSGGTEAFF
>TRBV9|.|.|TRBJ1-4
TGTGCCAGCAGCGTCAGTCTGGGGAATGAAAAACTGTTTTTT
CASSVSLGNEKLFF
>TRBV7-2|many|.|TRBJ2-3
TGTGCCAGCAGCCCGAGACTGGGCGGTAGCACAGATACGCAGTATTTT
CASSPRLGGSTDTQYF
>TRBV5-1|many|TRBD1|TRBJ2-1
TGCGCCAGCAGCTTGACAGGGGGTTACAATGAGCAGTTCTTC
CASSLTGGYNEQFF
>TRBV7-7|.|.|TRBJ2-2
TGTGCCAGCAGCTTAGGACGCGGGGTGGGGACCGGGGAGCTGTTTTTT
CASSLGRGVGTGELFF
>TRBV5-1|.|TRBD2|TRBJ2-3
TGCGCCAGCAGCTTTATAGCGGGAGATGGCACAGATACGCAGTATTTT
CASSFIAGDGTDTQYF
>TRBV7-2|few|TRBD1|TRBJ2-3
TGTGCCAGCAGCCCCGGACAGGGGGCAGATACGCAGTATTTT
CASSPGQGADTQYF
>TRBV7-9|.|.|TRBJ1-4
TGTGCCAGCAGCTTAGCAGGGGTTCGTGAAAAACTGTTTTTT
CASSLAGVREKLFF
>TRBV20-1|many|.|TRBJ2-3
TGCAGTGCTACGCAAGACCGCACAGATACGCAGTATTTT
CSATQDRTDTQYF
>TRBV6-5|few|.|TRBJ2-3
TGTGCCAGCAGTTCTCAGGGTGAGGGCACAGATACGCAGTATTTT
CASSSQGEGTDTQYF